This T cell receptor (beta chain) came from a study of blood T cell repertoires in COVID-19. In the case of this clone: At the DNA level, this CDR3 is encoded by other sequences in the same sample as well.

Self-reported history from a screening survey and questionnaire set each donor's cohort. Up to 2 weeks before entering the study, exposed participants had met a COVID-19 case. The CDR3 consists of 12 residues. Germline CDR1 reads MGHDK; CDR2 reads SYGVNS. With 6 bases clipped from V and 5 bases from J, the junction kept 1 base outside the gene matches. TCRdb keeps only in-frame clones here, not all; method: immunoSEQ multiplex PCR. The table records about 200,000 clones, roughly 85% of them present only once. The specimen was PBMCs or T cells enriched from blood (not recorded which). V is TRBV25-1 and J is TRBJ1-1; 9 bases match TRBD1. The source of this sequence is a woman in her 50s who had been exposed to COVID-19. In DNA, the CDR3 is TGTGCCAGCAGGACAGGGGGAACTGAAGCTTTCTTT. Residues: CASRTGGTEAFF.